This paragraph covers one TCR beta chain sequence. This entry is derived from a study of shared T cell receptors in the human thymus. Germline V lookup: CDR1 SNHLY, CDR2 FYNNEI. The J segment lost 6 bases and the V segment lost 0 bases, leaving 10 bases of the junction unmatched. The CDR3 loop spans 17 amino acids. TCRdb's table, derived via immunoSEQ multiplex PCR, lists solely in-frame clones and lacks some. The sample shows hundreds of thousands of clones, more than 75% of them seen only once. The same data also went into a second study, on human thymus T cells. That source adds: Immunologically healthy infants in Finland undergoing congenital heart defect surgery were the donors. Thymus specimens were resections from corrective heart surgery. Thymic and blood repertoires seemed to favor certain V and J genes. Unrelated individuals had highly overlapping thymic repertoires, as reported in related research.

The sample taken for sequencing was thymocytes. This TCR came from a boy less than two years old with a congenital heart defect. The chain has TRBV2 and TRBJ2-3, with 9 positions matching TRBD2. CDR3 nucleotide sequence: TGTGCCAGCAGTGAAGCTGGGGCGGGGGGGAGAGTGGATACGCAGTATTTT. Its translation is CASSEAGAGGRVDTQYF.